This T cell receptor (beta chain) was recorded in a study of immune evolution from preneoplasia to lung adenocarcinoma. Study findings and constraints: Normal lung had the highest top T cell clone frequencies.

The method was immunoSEQ multiplex PCR; TCRdb's version includes in-frame clones alone and lacks a portion of them. The sample holds approximately 3,800 clones, approximately 73% seen once. Points on this clone: Its antigen is as yet unknown.

The ends were cut back, 7 bases at V and 4 bases at J, with 17 bases in the middle. CDR3 length: 15 residues. CDR1 and CDR2 (germline): MDHEN, SYDVKM. The sequencing input was FFPE minimally invasive lung adenocarcinoma tissue. The sequence derives from a person aged 60-80 years with lung adenocarcinoma. This chain uses TRBV28 with TRBJ2-1; D is possibly TRBD1 or TRBD2 (5 bases each). CDR3 amino acids: CASIPSGEGYNEQFF. For the CDR3, the DNA is TGTGCCAGCATCCCCAGCGGAGAGGGGTACAATGAGCAGTTCTTC. The full variable domain, completed using reference TRBV28 and TRBJ2-1, is DVKVTQSSRYLVKRTGEKVFLECVQDMDHENMFWYRQDPGLGLRLIYFSYDVKMKEKGDIPEGYSVSREKKERFSLILESASTNQTSMYLCASIPSGEGYNEQFFGPGTRLTVL.